The 19 T cell receptor beta chains listed next were all sequenced from one sample in a study of blood T cell repertoires in COVID-19. TCRdb keeps only in-frame clones here, not all; method: immunoSEQ multiplex PCR. The table shows some 300,000 clones, with about nine tenths occurring only once. Sample: PBMCs or T cells enriched from blood (not recorded which). Every receptor here comes from a woman aged 45 to 65 who had been exposed to COVID-19.

This clone has just one count. The chain has TRBV18 and TRBJ2-3; D remains unclear. Per germline, CDR1 KGHSH and CDR2 LQKENI. The CDR3 extends over 13 amino acids. Trimming cost V 3 bases and J 2 bases, with 6 bases left between them. This CDR3 reads CASSPLSTDTQYF. For the CDR3, the DNA is TGTGCCAGCTCACCTCTTTCCACAGATACGCAGTATTTT. Full variable domain (remainder filled in from reference TRBV18 and TRBJ2-3): NAGVMQNPRHLVRRRGQEARLRCSPMKGHSHVYWYRQLPEEGLKFMVYLQKENIIDESGMPKERFSAEFPKEGPSILRIQQVVRGDSAAYFCASSPLSTDTQYFGPGTRLTVL.

The chain recombines TRBV5-1 with TRBJ2-4; 8 bases align to TRBD1. The CDR3 covers 16 residues. Germline CDR1 and CDR2: SGHRS and YFSETQ. The junction had 10 bases not matched to a gene; V was cut back by 2 bases and J by 6 bases. The CDR3 loop is CASSLKSVDRGNIQYF. The CDR3 DNA reads as TGCGCCAGCAGCTTAAAGAGTGTCGACAGGGGAAACATTCAGTACTTC. The full variable domain, rest sourced from reference TRBV5-1 and TRBJ2-4, is KAGVTQTPRYLIKTRGQQVTLSCSPISGHRSVSWYQQTPGQGLQFLFEYFSETQRNKGNFPGRFSGRQFSNSRSEMNVSTLELGDSALYLCASSLKSVDRGNIQYFGAGTRLSVL.

In DNA, the CDR3 is TGTGCCAGCAGTCCTGGGGACAGCCGAAAACTGTTTTTT. It yields the protein CASSPGDSRKLFF. The V call is TRBV3-1 (or the pseudogene TRBV3-2), the J call TRBJ1-4; 7 bases match TRBD1. The CDR3 length is 13 residues. After removal of 6 bases from V and 10 bases from J, the junction contained 8 bases not matched to a gene. CDR1 is LGHDT, CDR2 YNNKEL, per germline (reference sequence).

V is TRBV18 and J is TRBJ1-1; no firm D call. The length of the CDR3 is 15 residues. V was clipped by 4 bases and J by 4 bases, with 16 bases between them. Germline CDR1 reads KGHSH; CDR2 reads LQKENI. The CDR3 coding sequence is TGTGCCAGCTCACTCCGTGACGGGGAAGGCACTGAAGCTTTCTTT. This codes for CASSLRDGEGTEAFF.

This clone was picked up one time. V and J are TRBV6-1 and TRBJ1-6; tentative D call: TRBD1 (6 bases). Germline CDR1 is MNHNS and CDR2 is SASEGT. This CDR3 spans 17 amino acids. V was shortened by 2 bases and J by 3 bases, with 14 bases between the two germline ends. In DNA form, the CDR3 reads TGTGCCAGCAGTGAACCTACAGGGACGTACTATAATTCACCCCTCCACTTT. The encoded protein is CASSEPTGTYYNSPLHF.

The chain combines TRBV6-1 with TRBJ1-2; 8 bases map to TRBD1. The V gene end was trimmed by 3 bases and the J gene end by 7 bases; junction bases not matched to a gene: 4. CDR1 is MNHNS and CDR2 is SASEGT in the germline V gene. The CDR3 totals 13 residues. The chain's CDR3 is CASSETGVAGYTF. CDR3 nucleotide sequence: TGTGCCAGCAGTGAGACAGGGGTGGCTGGCTACACCTTC.

The CDR3 here is CASSDQSGGATGELFF. In nucleotides, the CDR3 is TGTGCCAGCAGTGACCAAAGCGGGGGGGCCACCGGGGAGCTGTTTTTT. This chain joins TRBV2 and TRBJ2-2; 10 nucleotides line up with TRBD2. V dropped 3 bases and J dropped 4; count of bases not matched to a gene: 5. CDR1 is SNHLY, CDR2 FYNNEI, per germline. The CDR3 is made up of 16 amino acids.

This clone appeared once. A read error may account for a junction end that differs from germline. The V call is TRBV7-2, the J call TRBJ2-1, with D tentatively TRBD2 (5 bases). The CDR3 extends over 14 amino acids. CDR1 is SGHTA and CDR2 is FQGNSA in the germline V gene. CDR3 region: CASSQPGIVNKQFF. DNA of the CDR3: TGTGCCAGCAGCCAGCCCGGGATAGTCAATAAGCAGTTCTTC.

This clone was detected a few times. This rearrangement joins TRBV19 to TRBJ2-1, with TRBD1 matching 8 bases. CDR3 length: 16 amino acids. In germline, CDR1 is LNHDA, CDR2 SQIVND (reference sequence). V gave up 4 bases and J gave up 12 bases; unmatched junction bases: 17. The CDR3 nucleotides read TGTGCCAGTAGTACCTACAGGGGGTTGGTCGTCGGTTGGCAGTTCTTC. This gives the protein CASSTYRGLVVGWQFF.

As DNA, the CDR3 is TGTGCCAGCTCTCTAGGGGCAAGAACAGATACGCAGTATTTT. Protein sequence: CASSLGARTDTQYF. The chain links TRBV18 to TRBJ2-3; a weak D match, TRBD1 (5 bases). CDR1 KGHSH and CDR2 LQKENI come from the germline V gene. Trimming pared 6 bases from V and 3 bases from J, leaving 13 bases between. This CDR3 region has 14 residues.

V gene TRBV2 combines with J gene TRBJ2-5, with a possible D match to TRBD1 (6 bases). CDR1 is SNHLY, CDR2 FYNNEI, per germline. CDR3 size: 13 residues. With 5 bases removed from V and 1 base from J, the gap between germline ends came to 8 bases. CDR3 nucleotide sequence: TGTGCCAGCAGTAGGGACATCCAAGAGACCCAGTACTTC. Translation gives CASSRDIQETQYF.

The chain uses TRBV21-1 and TRBJ2-3; the DNA was not used to check the table's D call, TRBD1. TRBV21-1 is assigned pseudogene status. The CDR3 contains 15 residues. The CDR3 spells CASSKPGQSTDTQYF. As DNA, the CDR3 is TGTGCCAGCAGCAAACCGGGACAGAGCACAGATACGCAGTATTTT.

This chain connects TRBV2 to TRBJ1-5; 10 positions match TRBD1. The V and J ends lost 6 bases and 3 bases, in that order; junction bases with no gene match: 5. The CDR3 contains 15 residues. Germline V lookup: CDR1 SNHLY, CDR2 FYNNEI. Here the CDR3 DNA reads TGTGCCAGCAGGGGGACAGGGGATTTCAATCAGCCCCAGCATTTT. Amino acid sequence: CASRGTGDFNQPQHF.

CDR3 coding DNA: TGTGCCAGCAGTACTTTTCGACTGGACAGGGGGCCCGGGGAGCTGTTTTTT. It translates to CASSTFRLDRGPGELFF. The chain uses TRBV28 and TRBJ2-2; TRBD1 matches at 11 bases. The CDR3 has 17 amino acids. CDR1 is MDHEN and CDR2 is SYDVKM in the germline V gene. V lost 5 bases to trimming and J lost 6 bases; unmatched junction nucleotides: 11.

This clone was observed many times. The chain links TRBV15 to TRBJ2-1; 9 bases are shared with TRBD1. The CDR3 covers 14 residues. J gave up 6 bases and V 1 base, and 1 base lay outside the gene matches. Germline assignment: CDR1 LNHNV and CDR2 YYDKDF (reference sequence). CDR3 region: CATSRGQGGNEQFF. The CDR3 DNA reads as TGTGCCACCAGCAGAGGACAGGGGGGCAATGAGCAGTTCTTC.

This clone appeared once. V is TRBV7-2 and J is TRBJ2-1, with 9 nucleotides matching TRBD2. CDR3 size: 17 residues. Germline V gene lookup returns CDR1 SGHTA and CDR2 FQGNSA. V shed 1 base, J shed 6 bases, and the junction held 10 bases outside the gene matches. The CDR3, as DNA: TGTGCCAGCAGCTTAGGGGGTAGCGGGGGATTTCCCAATGAGCAGTTCTTC. Translating gives CASSLGGSGGFPNEQFF. Full variable domain (outside the CDR3, taken from reference TRBV7-2 and TRBJ2-1): GAGVSQSPSNKVTEKGKDVELRCDPISGHTALYWYRQSLGQGLEFLIYFQGNSAPDKSGLPSDRFSAERTGGSVSTLTIQRTQQEDSAVYLCASSLGGSGGFPNEQFFGPGTRLTVL.

With regard to this clone: The same CDR3 is also encoded by other DNA sequences in this sample. This sequence joins TRBV3-1 (or the pseudogene TRBV3-2) and TRBJ2-7; 7 bases agree with TRBD1. Per germline, CDR1 LGHDT and CDR2 YNNKEL (reference sequence). After removal of 1 base from V and 2 bases from J, the junction contained 2 bases not matched to a gene. The CDR3 has 14 amino acids. The chain's CDR3 is CASSQGQGPYEQYF. As DNA, the CDR3 is TGTGCCAGCAGCCAAGGACAGGGACCCTACGAGCAGTACTTC.

The chain carries TRBV28 and TRBJ1-4, with D unclear. V lost 4 bases and J lost 4, with 10 bases in between. The germline V gene has CDR1 MDHEN and CDR2 SYDVKM. CDR3 length equals 14 residues. CDR3 protein: CASSSPTLNEKLFF. The CDR3, as DNA: TGTGCCAGCAGTTCCCCGACTCTTAATGAAAAACTGTTTTTT.

The J gene is TRBJ1-5, the V gene TRBV5-1; D gene unclear. Germline V gives CDR1 SGHRS, CDR2 YFSETQ. The CDR3 runs to 14 residues. The V end was cut by 1 base, the J end by 4 bases, with 9 bases between. The CDR3 coding sequence is TGCGCCAGCAGCTTGTCCGGAGAGAATCAGCCCCAGCATTTT. This encodes CASSLSGENQPQHF.